The 9 T cell receptor beta chains presented below share a single source sample, sequenced in a study of T cell responses to AZD1222 COVID-19 vaccine. Sequenced by immunoSEQ multiplex PCR; TCRdb stores in-frame clones only, minus some. The table lists 65,000 to 85,000 clones, about 88% of them singletons. The starting material was peripheral blood, obtained on day 0 of AZD1222 vaccination. Every receptor here comes from an adult in good health.

The genes are TRBV2 and TRBJ1-4; D remains unclear. Germline V lookup: CDR1 SNHLY, CDR2 FYNNEI. The CDR3 extends over 15 amino acids. The V end lost 6 bases, the J end lost 0 bases, and 11 bases lay between the germline ends. This chain's CDR3 is CASSPYSPTNEKLFF. The CDR3 coding sequence is TGTGCCAGCAGCCCATATAGCCCAACTAATGAAAAACTGTTTTTT.

J is TRBJ2-5 and V is TRBV2; no clear D. Trimming left V 10 bases short and J 0 bases short, with 15 bases between. The CDR3 has 14 amino acids. CDR1 SNHLY and CDR2 FYNNEI come from the germline V gene. This CDR3 reads CATLWAGNQETQYF. CDR3 coding DNA: TGTGCCACTCTATGGGCAGGCAACCAAGAGACCCAGTACTTC.

V gene TRBV4-1 combines with J gene TRBJ2-5; 9 positions agree with TRBD2. Germline CDR1 MGHRA, CDR2 YSYEKL. With 4 bases clipped from V and 0 bases from J, the junction kept 6 bases outside the gene matches. The CDR3 totals 16 residues. The CDR3 DNA reads TGCGCCAGCAGCCTCCGGGCGGGGGGGTACCAAGAGACCCAGTACTTC. This gives the protein CASSLRAGGYQETQYF.

This clone occurred once. The J gene is TRBJ2-1, the V gene TRBV19; D remains unclear. The germline gives CDR1 LNHDA, CDR2 SQIVND (reference sequence). Trimming pared 5 bases from V and 1 base from J, leaving 12 bases between. The CDR3 loop spans 15 amino acids. CDR3 DNA: TGTGCCAGTAGTGAAACAATAGGTTCCTACAATGAGCAGTTCTTC. Its protein product is CASSETIGSYNEQFF.

This chain links TRBV27 with TRBJ1-1; perhaps TRBD1 as D (5 bases). The V gene lost 6 bases and the J gene lost 0 bases, with 5 bases spanning the gap. The CDR3 consists of 12 residues. Germline assignment: CDR1 MNHEY and CDR2 SMNVEV (reference sequence). The CDR3 protein is CASRTVNTEAFF. CDR3 bases: TGTGCCAGCAGGACAGTGAACACTGAAGCTTTCTTT.

This sequence joins TRBV18 and TRBJ2-3; 8 positions match TRBD1. Trimming cost V 4 bases and J 5 bases; bases outside gene matches: 5. The CDR3 runs 14 residues. CDR1 is KGHSH and CDR2 is LQKENI in the germline V gene. CDR3 residues: CASSLPGQVDTQYF. CDR3 sequence (DNA): TGTGCCAGCTCACTCCCGGGACAGGTAGATACGCAGTATTTT.

This chain links TRBV7-2 with TRBJ1-5, with TRBD1 matching 7 bases. Trimming took 0 bases from V and 0 from J; bases not matched to a gene: 8. The length of the CDR3 is 18 residues. The V gene's germline CDR1 is SGHTA and CDR2 FQGNSA. The CDR3 sequence: CASSLAPGGLGSNQPQHF. CDR3 sequence (DNA): TGTGCCAGCAGCTTAGCGCCAGGGGGATTGGGTAGCAATCAGCCCCAGCATTTT.

This chain joins TRBV19 and TRBJ2-5, with 7 nucleotides matching TRBD1. This CDR3 is built from 13 residues. CDR1 is LNHDA, CDR2 SQIVND, per germline (reference sequence). Unmatched junction bases numbered 10, after V lost 11 bases and J lost 4 bases. The CDR3 nucleotides are TGTGCCTTAGACAGGGATGATGTAGAGACCCAGTACTTC. Protein sequence: CALDRDDVETQYF.

The chain carries TRBV11-2 and TRBJ2-7; possible D gene TRBD1, 5 bases. The CDR3 runs to 14 residues. Trimming removed 5 bases from V and 7 bases from J, with 18 bases in between. CDR1 SGHAT and CDR2 FQNNGV come from the germline V gene. CDR3 protein: CASSRPQGWLEQYF. In DNA form, the CDR3 reads TGTGCCAGCAGCCGACCCCAGGGATGGCTTGAGCAGTACTTC.